This record looks at one T cell receptor beta chain sequence and its context. The target antigen is unknown. This CDR3 has 15 residues. After removal of 3 bases from V and 7 bases from J, the junction contained 6 bases not matched to a gene. CDR1 is SGHAT and CDR2 is FQDESV in the germline V gene (reference sequence). This record comes from a study of cytomegalovirus exposure and HLA in healthy donors. Study outcomes and limitations: Most TCR sequences proved rare, with some public TCRs found in many donors. Per published reports, the classifier diagnosed cytomegalovirus status with high specificity and sensitivity.

PCR involved 60 Vbeta and 13 Jbeta primers. Clones were sequenced by immunoSEQ multiplex PCR, and TCRdb holds only the in-frame ones, with some missing. The sample holds 150,000 or so clones, roughly 79% seen once. V gene TRBV11-1 combines with J gene TRBJ2-1, with TRBD2 matching 10 bases. The sequenced sample consisted of PBMCs. This sequence was found in a woman younger than 35 in good health and CMV-seropositive. CDR3 coding DNA: TGTGCCAGCAGCTTCGGAACTAGCGGGGATAATGAGCAGTTCTTC. Its translation: CASSFGTSGDNEQFF.